Reported below is one TCR beta chain. Its antigen is unidentified. The entry originates in a study of CXCR3-negative and CXCR3-positive naive CD8 T cells. Study results and limitations: CXCR3-positive naive cells carried more hydrophobic TRB CDR3s than CXCR3-negative naive cells did. Comparably high diversity marked both naive subsets, whereas memory CD8+ cells had much lower diversity.

Germline V CDR1 and CDR2: MNHEY, SVGEGT. This CDR3 contains 15 residues. In preparing the TRB cDNA libraries, 5' RACE with UMI labels was used. TCRdb reprocessed the 5' RACE reads, keeping one entry per CDR3 protein, no DNA. The clone table shows about 150,000 distinct CDR3 sequences, with the ten largest holding about 0.48%. The sequenced sample consisted of naive CXCR3+ CD8+ T cells from blood. Subset described: CD45RO-CCR7+CD27+CD95- naive CD8+ T cells expressing CXCR3 (TNR3+). This chain links TRBV6-2 or TRBV6-3 with TRBJ2-7; TCRdb gives TRBD1 as the D gene, but with no DNA this cannot be confirmed. This TCR was recovered from a human donor in good health. Some clones in this sample may be carry-over from other donors' samples. CDR3 sequence: CASSYSGTGVYEQYF.